This T cell receptor beta chain was recovered during a study of blood T cell repertoires in COVID-19. Study details: T cells, B-cell-depleted T cells, or PBMCs supplied cDNA or gDNA.

V lost 3 bases, J lost 4 bases, and 4 bases stayed unmatched. This CDR3 comprises 15 residues. Germline assignment: CDR1 KGHSH and CDR2 LQKENI. This clone has only a few counts. Self-reported history from a screening survey and questionnaire set each donor's cohort. The study recruited exposed participants who had met a COVID-19 case within 2 weeks before entry. In the original processing: Reference gene primers were amplified, and this amplification served to estimate nucleated cell counts. Repertoires were generated with immunoSEQ multiplex PCR, while TCRdb's copy carries only in-frame clones and drops some. The D gene and trimming were derived from the DNA, and the V and J assignments and clone size from that table. The sample shows more than 350,000 clones, roughly 88% of them seen only once.

Sequenced material: PBMCs or T cells enriched from blood (not recorded which). The origin of this receptor is a woman aged 18-29 years who had been exposed to COVID-19. This rearrangement joins TRBV18 to TRBJ2-1; 9 bases fit TRBD2. CDR3 DNA: TGTGCCAGCTCACCCAGGACTAGCGATTACAATGAGCAGTTCTTC. It translates to CASSPRTSDYNEQFF. The variable domain in full, completed from reference TRBV18 and TRBJ2-1, reads NAGVMQNPRHLVRRRGQEARLRCSPMKGHSHVYWYRQLPEEGLKFMVYLQKENIIDESGMPKERFSAEFPKEGPSILRIQQVVRGDSAAYFCASSPRTSDYNEQFFGPGTRLTVL.